This is a list of T cell receptor beta chains from one sample in a study of T cells after yellow fever vaccination. MiXCR, applied by TCRdb to the 5' RACE reads, yields one record per CDR3 protein. The data show more than 350,000 distinct CDR3 sequences, 11% seen once. Sequenced material: PBMCs, taken on the day of the first yellow fever vaccination. These receptors came from a young man who received the YFV17D yellow fever vaccine. CDR3s include the opening cysteine and the closing phenylalanine or tryptophan. Fields, in order: V gene, J gene, clone size, CDR3 length, D gene, CDR3 protein, CDR3 DNA. D genes are given only for firm matches. Some rows have no size entry. The others give once, few or many, or a class for an expanded clone.

v_gene: TRBV3-1; j_gene: TRBJ1-5; abundance: few; len: 13; d_gene: .; CDR3aa: CASSQDSPLPQHF; CDR3nt: TGTGCCAGCAGCCAAGATAGTCCCCTACCCCAGCATTTT
v_gene: TRBV5-4; j_gene: TRBJ1-2; abundance: .; len: 15; d_gene: .; CDR3aa: CASSKPGQTQYGYTF; CDR3nt: TGTGCCAGCAGCAAGCCGGGACAAACTCAATATGGCTACACCTTC
v_gene: TRBV20-1; j_gene: TRBJ2-3; abundance: .; len: 15; d_gene: TRBD2; CDR3aa: CSASSLAGVTDTQYF; CDR3nt: TGCAGTGCTTCGTCGCTAGCGGGGGTCACAGATACGCAGTATTTT
v_gene: TRBV4-1; j_gene: TRBJ2-2; abundance: few; len: 16; d_gene: .; CDR3aa: CASSPRSVVDTGELFF; CDR3nt: TGCGCCAGCAGCCCGCGGTCGGTCGTTGACACCGGGGAGCTGTTTTTT
v_gene: TRBV20-1; j_gene: TRBJ1-2; abundance: .; len: 12; d_gene: TRBD1; CDR3aa: CSAKRGQDGYTF; CDR3nt: TGCAGTGCTAAAAGGGGGCAAGATGGCTACACCTTC
v_gene: TRBV27; j_gene: TRBJ2-5; abundance: few; len: 18; d_gene: TRBD2; CDR3aa: CASSSGTSGGLFQETQYF; CDR3nt: TGTGCCAGCAGTTCCGGGACTAGCGGGGGCCTCTTCCAAGAGACCCAGTACTTC
v_gene: TRBV12-3/TRBV12-4; j_gene: TRBJ1-6; abundance: many; len: 12; d_gene: .; CDR3aa: CASSLRFSPLHF; CDR3nt: TGTGCCAGCAGTTTAAGGTTTAGTCCCCTCCACTTT
v_gene: TRBV20-1; j_gene: TRBJ1-2; abundance: few; len: 13; d_gene: TRBD1; CDR3aa: CSAETGGASGYTF; CDR3nt: TGCAGTGCAGAGACAGGGGGCGCGAGTGGCTACACCTTC
v_gene: TRBV7-2; j_gene: TRBJ1-4; abundance: .; len: 12; d_gene: .; CDR3aa: CASSVSHENLFF; CDR3nt: TGTGCCAGCAGCGTTTCTCACGAAAACCTGTTTTTT
v_gene: TRBV16; j_gene: TRBJ1-3; abundance: many; len: 15; d_gene: .; CDR3aa: CASSQSRPSGNTIYF; CDR3nt: TGTGCCAGCAGCCAATCCAGGCCCTCTGGAAACACCATATATTTT
v_gene: TRBV2; j_gene: TRBJ1-1; abundance: .; len: 13; d_gene: TRBD1; CDR3aa: CASAPDRGTEAFF; CDR3nt: TGTGCCAGCGCGCCGGACAGGGGCACTGAAGCTTTCTTT
v_gene: TRBV6-1; j_gene: TRBJ1-1; abundance: .; len: 15; d_gene: TRBD1; CDR3aa: CASSGPGQAKTEAFF; CDR3nt: TGTGCCAGCAGTGGCCCGGGACAGGCGAAGACTGAAGCTTTCTTT
v_gene: TRBV5-1; j_gene: TRBJ1-3; abundance: .; len: 17; d_gene: .; CDR3aa: CASSLVPSGTPGNTIYF; CDR3nt: TGCGCCAGCAGCTTGGTACCCTCGGGGACCCCTGGAAACACCATATATTTT
v_gene: TRBV12-3/TRBV12-4; j_gene: TRBJ1-5; abundance: .; len: 13; d_gene: .; CDR3aa: CASSPYDNQPQHF; CDR3nt: TGTGCCAGCAGTCCCTATGACAATCAGCCCCAGCATTTT
v_gene: TRBV6-1; j_gene: TRBJ1-1; abundance: few; len: 15; d_gene: TRBD1; CDR3aa: CASRAYTGGNSEAFF; CDR3nt: TGTGCCAGCAGGGCCTATACAGGGGGAAACTCTGAAGCTTTCTTT
v_gene: TRBV4-3; j_gene: TRBJ2-5; abundance: .; len: 17; d_gene: TRBD2; CDR3aa: CASSQVGSGAYQETQYF; CDR3nt: TGCGCCAGCAGCCAAGTCGGTAGCGGGGCCTACCAAGAGACCCAGTACTTC
v_gene: TRBV7-2; j_gene: TRBJ2-3; abundance: .; len: 14; d_gene: .; CDR3aa: CASKIRSGTDTQYF; CDR3nt: TGTGCCAGCAAAATCCGGTCCGGGACAGATACGCAGTATTTT
v_gene: TRBV10-3; j_gene: TRBJ2-5; abundance: .; len: 13; d_gene: TRBD1; CDR3aa: CAILQGAGETQYF; CDR3nt: TGTGCCATCCTTCAGGGGGCGGGGGAGACCCAGTACTTC
v_gene: TRBV19; j_gene: TRBJ2-1; abundance: .; len: 11; d_gene: .; CDR3aa: CASRRGDEQFF; CDR3nt: TGTGCCAGTAGGAGGGGTGATGAGCAGTTCTTC
v_gene: TRBV11-2; j_gene: TRBJ2-3; abundance: .; len: 15; d_gene: .; CDR3aa: CASSYRGRGTDTQYF; CDR3nt: TGTGCCAGCAGCTACCGGGGGCGGGGCACAGATACGCAGTATTTT
v_gene: TRBV7-3; j_gene: TRBJ2-3; abundance: few; len: 16; d_gene: TRBD1; CDR3aa: CASSLTPGGRTDTQYF; CDR3nt: TGTGCCAGCAGCTTAACACCAGGGGGCCGGACAGATACGCAGTATTTT
v_gene: TRBV5-4; j_gene: TRBJ2-3; abundance: few; len: 15; d_gene: .; CDR3aa: CASSLEDAATDTQYF; CDR3nt: TGTGCCAGCAGCTTGGAGGACGCCGCCACAGATACGCAGTATTTT
v_gene: TRBV6-5; j_gene: TRBJ1-5; abundance: .; len: 14; d_gene: .; CDR3aa: CASSLTRVNQPQHF; CDR3nt: TGTGCCAGCAGTCTCACTCGGGTCAATCAGCCCCAGCATTTT
v_gene: TRBV4-1; j_gene: TRBJ1-5; abundance: few; len: 14; d_gene: .; CDR3aa: CASSISTGAQPQHF; CDR3nt: TGCGCCAGCAGCATATCGACCGGTGCGCAGCCCCAGCATTTT
v_gene: TRBV28; j_gene: TRBJ1-3; abundance: .; len: 14; d_gene: .; CDR3aa: CASSFIFDGNTIYF; CDR3nt: TGTGCCAGCAGTTTCATTTTCGACGGAAACACCATATATTTT
v_gene: TRBV5-6; j_gene: TRBJ2-7; abundance: few; len: 14; d_gene: .; CDR3aa: CASSLGLAAGEQYF; CDR3nt: TGTGCCAGCAGCCTGGGCCTAGCTGCGGGTGAGCAGTACTTC
v_gene: TRBV27; j_gene: TRBJ1-1; abundance: .; len: 18; d_gene: .; CDR3aa: CTSSLSESLRRRGTEAFF; CDR3nt: TGCACCAGCAGTTTATCGGAGTCGTTGAGGCGGCGGGGCACTGAAGCTTTCTTT
v_gene: TRBV19; j_gene: TRBJ2-2; abundance: few; len: 13; d_gene: .; CDR3aa: CASGRGLTGELFF; CDR3nt: TGTGCCAGTGGCCGGGGGCTTACCGGGGAGCTGTTTTTT
v_gene: TRBV29-1; j_gene: TRBJ2-1; abundance: many; len: 14; d_gene: TRBD1; CDR3aa: CSVETGAPFGKQFF; CDR3nt: TGCAGCGTTGAGACAGGGGCCCCCTTCGGGAAGCAGTTCTTC
v_gene: TRBV6-5; j_gene: TRBJ1-2; abundance: .; len: 16; d_gene: .; CDR3aa: CASSYSVEGSIGGYTF; CDR3nt: TGTGCCAGCAGTTACTCGGTGGAGGGAAGTATCGGGGGCTACACCTTC
v_gene: TRBV20-1; j_gene: TRBJ2-3; abundance: .; len: 14; d_gene: TRBD1; CDR3aa: CSAKGTGHTDTQYF; CDR3nt: TGCAGTGCTAAGGGGACAGGCCACACAGATACGCAGTATTTT
v_gene: TRBV9; j_gene: TRBJ2-1; abundance: .; len: 15; d_gene: .; CDR3aa: CASSVVGTLYNEQFF; CDR3nt: TGTGCCAGCAGCGTAGTCGGGACTTTATACAATGAGCAGTTCTTC
v_gene: TRBV18; j_gene: TRBJ1-3; abundance: few; len: 15; d_gene: .; CDR3aa: CASSLEVGSGNTIYF; CDR3nt: TGTGCCAGCTCACTCGAGGTCGGATCTGGAAACACCATATATTTT
v_gene: TRBV5-1; j_gene: TRBJ2-5; abundance: few; len: 14; d_gene: .; CDR3aa: CASSEPWQAETQYF; CDR3nt: TGCGCCAGCAGCGAACCGTGGCAGGCGGAGACCCAGTACTTC
v_gene: TRBV7-2; j_gene: TRBJ2-1; abundance: many; len: 12; d_gene: .; CDR3aa: CASSLSGNEQFF; CDR3nt: TGTGCCAGCAGTTTATCCGGCAATGAGCAGTTCTTC
v_gene: TRBV6-2/TRBV6-3; j_gene: TRBJ2-4; abundance: .; len: 11; d_gene: .; CDR3aa: CASTSGTIQYF; CDR3nt: TGTGCCAGCACCTCAGGGACGATTCAGTACTTC
v_gene: TRBV12-3/TRBV12-4; j_gene: TRBJ1-3; abundance: .; len: 15; d_gene: .; CDR3aa: CASSFGPDSGNTIYF; CDR3nt: TGTGCCAGCAGTTTTGGTCCCGACTCTGGAAACACCATATATTTT
v_gene: TRBV6-1; j_gene: TRBJ2-2; abundance: .; len: 14; d_gene: TRBD2; CDR3aa: CATYGTSVTGELFF; CDR3nt: TGTGCCACGTACGGGACTAGCGTAACCGGGGAGCTGTTTTTT
v_gene: TRBV5-1; j_gene: TRBJ2-7; abundance: few; len: 14; d_gene: .; CDR3aa: CASSFGDGGWEQYF; CDR3nt: TGCGCCAGCAGCTTCGGTGATGGAGGGTGGGAGCAGTACTTC
v_gene: TRBV2; j_gene: TRBJ2-7; abundance: .; len: 15; d_gene: .; CDR3aa: CASSEARRYYYEQYF; CDR3nt: TGTGCCAGCAGTGAAGCGCGCAGATACTACTACGAGCAGTACTTC
v_gene: TRBV7-3; j_gene: TRBJ1-6; abundance: few; len: 13; d_gene: .; CDR3aa: CASSLNSNSPLHF; CDR3nt: TGTGCCAGCAGCTTAAACAGCAATTCACCCCTCCACTTT
v_gene: TRBV20-1; j_gene: TRBJ2-1; abundance: few; len: 13; d_gene: .; CDR3aa: CSARPDAGGEQFF; CDR3nt: TGCAGTGCTAGACCCGACGCTGGTGGCGAGCAGTTCTTC
v_gene: TRBV28; j_gene: TRBJ1-1; abundance: .; len: 13; d_gene: .; CDR3aa: CASTPAGGVEAFF; CDR3nt: TGTGCCAGCACCCCAGCCGGGGGAGTTGAAGCTTTCTTT
v_gene: TRBV5-5; j_gene: TRBJ2-5; abundance: few; len: 15; d_gene: .; CDR3aa: CASSHGTQGSGTQYF; CDR3nt: TGTGCCAGCAGCCATGGGACACAAGGTTCGGGGACCCAGTACTTC
v_gene: TRBV4-1; j_gene: TRBJ2-5; abundance: few; len: 14; d_gene: .; CDR3aa: CASSQDPGQETQYF; CDR3nt: TGCGCCAGCAGCCAAGACCCGGGGCAGGAGACCCAGTACTTC
v_gene: TRBV18; j_gene: TRBJ2-1; abundance: .; len: 15; d_gene: TRBD1; CDR3aa: CASSPQATGGNEQFF; CDR3nt: TGTGCCAGCTCACCACAGGCGACAGGGGGAAATGAGCAGTTCTTC
v_gene: TRBV29-1; j_gene: TRBJ2-2; abundance: few; len: 15; d_gene: TRBD1; CDR3aa: CSAPGQGENTGELFF; CDR3nt: TGCAGCGCTCCTGGGCAGGGGGAAAACACCGGGGAGCTGTTTTTT
v_gene: TRBV5-1; j_gene: TRBJ2-4; abundance: few; len: 16; d_gene: .; CDR3aa: CASSIGQNFVKNIQYF; CDR3nt: TGCGCCAGCAGCATCGGACAGAATTTTGTCAAAAACATTCAGTACTTC
v_gene: TRBV19; j_gene: TRBJ2-7; abundance: few; len: 14; d_gene: TRBD1; CDR3aa: CASSIGQEFYEQYF; CDR3nt: TGTGCCAGTAGCATCGGACAGGAGTTCTACGAGCAGTACTTC
v_gene: TRBV6-2/TRBV6-3; j_gene: TRBJ2-3; abundance: .; len: 17; d_gene: .; CDR3aa: CASSFPLQVGPTDTQYF; CDR3nt: TGTGCCAGCAGTTTCCCCCTTCAGGTGGGGCCCACAGATACGCAGTATTTT
v_gene: TRBV5-1; j_gene: TRBJ2-4; abundance: few; len: 16; d_gene: .; CDR3aa: CASSLDRDLAKNIQYF; CDR3nt: TGCGCCAGCAGCTTGGACCGAGACCTAGCCAAAAACATTCAGTACTTC
v_gene: TRBV11-2; j_gene: TRBJ2-1; abundance: .; len: 16; d_gene: .; CDR3aa: CASSPPGLSSYNEQFF; CDR3nt: TGTGCCAGCAGCCCCCCGGGTCTTAGCTCCTACAATGAGCAGTTCTTC
v_gene: TRBV12-3/TRBV12-4; j_gene: TRBJ1-6; abundance: .; len: 16; d_gene: TRBD1; CDR3aa: CASSAGTEKGNSPLHF; CDR3nt: TGTGCCAGCAGCGCCGGGACAGAGAAGGGGAATTCACCCCTCCACTTT
v_gene: TRBV14; j_gene: TRBJ2-3; abundance: .; len: 12; d_gene: .; CDR3aa: CASSQVGGTQYF; CDR3nt: TGTGCCAGCAGCCAAGTGGGCGGTACGCAGTATTTT
v_gene: TRBV4-3; j_gene: TRBJ1-2; abundance: .; len: 14; d_gene: .; CDR3aa: CASSQAFMDYGYTF; CDR3nt: TGCGCCAGCAGCCAAGCCTTTATGGACTATGGCTACACCTTC
v_gene: TRBV6-5; j_gene: TRBJ1-6; abundance: few; len: 16; d_gene: TRBD1; CDR3aa: CASSYSTVQGATPLHF; CDR3nt: TGTGCCAGCAGTTACTCGACCGTCCAGGGGGCTACACCCCTCCACTTT
v_gene: TRBV6-5; j_gene: TRBJ1-4; abundance: .; len: 16; d_gene: .; CDR3aa: CASSYSSQRINEKLFF; CDR3nt: TGTGCCAGCAGTTACTCGAGTCAACGGATTAATGAAAAACTGTTTTTT
v_gene: TRBV19; j_gene: TRBJ2-1; abundance: many; len: 12; d_gene: .; CDR3aa: CASSQGANEQFF; CDR3nt: TGTGCCAGTAGTCAAGGTGCGAATGAGCAGTTCTTC
v_gene: TRBV7-2; j_gene: TRBJ1-2; abundance: few; len: 15; d_gene: TRBD1; CDR3aa: CASSFRRDRGFGYTF; CDR3nt: TGTGCCAGCAGCTTCCGACGGGACAGGGGGTTTGGCTACACCTTC